This T cell receptor beta chain was sequenced for a study of immune evolution from preneoplasia to lung adenocarcinoma. Study-level findings and limits: Compared with EGFR-mutant or double wild-type lesions, KRAS-mutant nodules were more clonal.

Clones were sequenced by immunoSEQ multiplex PCR, and TCRdb holds only the in-frame ones, with some missing. The table records approximately 7,000 clones, around three quarters of them present only once. Trimming left V 3 bases short and J 4 bases short, with 9 bases between. This CDR3 has 13 residues. CDR1 is SNHLY and CDR2 is FYNNEI in the germline V gene. Turning to this clone: What it binds is not known.

Two lung cancer pathologists independently confirmed each histologic diagnosis. The sample was FFPE invasive lung adenocarcinoma tissue. The receptor was isolated from a person aged 35-49 years with lung adenocarcinoma. This chain connects TRBV2 to TRBJ1-2; D ambiguous. The CDR3 sequence is CASSDKTIYGYTF. The CDR3 DNA reads TGTGCCAGCAGTGACAAGACCATCTATGGCTACACCTTC.